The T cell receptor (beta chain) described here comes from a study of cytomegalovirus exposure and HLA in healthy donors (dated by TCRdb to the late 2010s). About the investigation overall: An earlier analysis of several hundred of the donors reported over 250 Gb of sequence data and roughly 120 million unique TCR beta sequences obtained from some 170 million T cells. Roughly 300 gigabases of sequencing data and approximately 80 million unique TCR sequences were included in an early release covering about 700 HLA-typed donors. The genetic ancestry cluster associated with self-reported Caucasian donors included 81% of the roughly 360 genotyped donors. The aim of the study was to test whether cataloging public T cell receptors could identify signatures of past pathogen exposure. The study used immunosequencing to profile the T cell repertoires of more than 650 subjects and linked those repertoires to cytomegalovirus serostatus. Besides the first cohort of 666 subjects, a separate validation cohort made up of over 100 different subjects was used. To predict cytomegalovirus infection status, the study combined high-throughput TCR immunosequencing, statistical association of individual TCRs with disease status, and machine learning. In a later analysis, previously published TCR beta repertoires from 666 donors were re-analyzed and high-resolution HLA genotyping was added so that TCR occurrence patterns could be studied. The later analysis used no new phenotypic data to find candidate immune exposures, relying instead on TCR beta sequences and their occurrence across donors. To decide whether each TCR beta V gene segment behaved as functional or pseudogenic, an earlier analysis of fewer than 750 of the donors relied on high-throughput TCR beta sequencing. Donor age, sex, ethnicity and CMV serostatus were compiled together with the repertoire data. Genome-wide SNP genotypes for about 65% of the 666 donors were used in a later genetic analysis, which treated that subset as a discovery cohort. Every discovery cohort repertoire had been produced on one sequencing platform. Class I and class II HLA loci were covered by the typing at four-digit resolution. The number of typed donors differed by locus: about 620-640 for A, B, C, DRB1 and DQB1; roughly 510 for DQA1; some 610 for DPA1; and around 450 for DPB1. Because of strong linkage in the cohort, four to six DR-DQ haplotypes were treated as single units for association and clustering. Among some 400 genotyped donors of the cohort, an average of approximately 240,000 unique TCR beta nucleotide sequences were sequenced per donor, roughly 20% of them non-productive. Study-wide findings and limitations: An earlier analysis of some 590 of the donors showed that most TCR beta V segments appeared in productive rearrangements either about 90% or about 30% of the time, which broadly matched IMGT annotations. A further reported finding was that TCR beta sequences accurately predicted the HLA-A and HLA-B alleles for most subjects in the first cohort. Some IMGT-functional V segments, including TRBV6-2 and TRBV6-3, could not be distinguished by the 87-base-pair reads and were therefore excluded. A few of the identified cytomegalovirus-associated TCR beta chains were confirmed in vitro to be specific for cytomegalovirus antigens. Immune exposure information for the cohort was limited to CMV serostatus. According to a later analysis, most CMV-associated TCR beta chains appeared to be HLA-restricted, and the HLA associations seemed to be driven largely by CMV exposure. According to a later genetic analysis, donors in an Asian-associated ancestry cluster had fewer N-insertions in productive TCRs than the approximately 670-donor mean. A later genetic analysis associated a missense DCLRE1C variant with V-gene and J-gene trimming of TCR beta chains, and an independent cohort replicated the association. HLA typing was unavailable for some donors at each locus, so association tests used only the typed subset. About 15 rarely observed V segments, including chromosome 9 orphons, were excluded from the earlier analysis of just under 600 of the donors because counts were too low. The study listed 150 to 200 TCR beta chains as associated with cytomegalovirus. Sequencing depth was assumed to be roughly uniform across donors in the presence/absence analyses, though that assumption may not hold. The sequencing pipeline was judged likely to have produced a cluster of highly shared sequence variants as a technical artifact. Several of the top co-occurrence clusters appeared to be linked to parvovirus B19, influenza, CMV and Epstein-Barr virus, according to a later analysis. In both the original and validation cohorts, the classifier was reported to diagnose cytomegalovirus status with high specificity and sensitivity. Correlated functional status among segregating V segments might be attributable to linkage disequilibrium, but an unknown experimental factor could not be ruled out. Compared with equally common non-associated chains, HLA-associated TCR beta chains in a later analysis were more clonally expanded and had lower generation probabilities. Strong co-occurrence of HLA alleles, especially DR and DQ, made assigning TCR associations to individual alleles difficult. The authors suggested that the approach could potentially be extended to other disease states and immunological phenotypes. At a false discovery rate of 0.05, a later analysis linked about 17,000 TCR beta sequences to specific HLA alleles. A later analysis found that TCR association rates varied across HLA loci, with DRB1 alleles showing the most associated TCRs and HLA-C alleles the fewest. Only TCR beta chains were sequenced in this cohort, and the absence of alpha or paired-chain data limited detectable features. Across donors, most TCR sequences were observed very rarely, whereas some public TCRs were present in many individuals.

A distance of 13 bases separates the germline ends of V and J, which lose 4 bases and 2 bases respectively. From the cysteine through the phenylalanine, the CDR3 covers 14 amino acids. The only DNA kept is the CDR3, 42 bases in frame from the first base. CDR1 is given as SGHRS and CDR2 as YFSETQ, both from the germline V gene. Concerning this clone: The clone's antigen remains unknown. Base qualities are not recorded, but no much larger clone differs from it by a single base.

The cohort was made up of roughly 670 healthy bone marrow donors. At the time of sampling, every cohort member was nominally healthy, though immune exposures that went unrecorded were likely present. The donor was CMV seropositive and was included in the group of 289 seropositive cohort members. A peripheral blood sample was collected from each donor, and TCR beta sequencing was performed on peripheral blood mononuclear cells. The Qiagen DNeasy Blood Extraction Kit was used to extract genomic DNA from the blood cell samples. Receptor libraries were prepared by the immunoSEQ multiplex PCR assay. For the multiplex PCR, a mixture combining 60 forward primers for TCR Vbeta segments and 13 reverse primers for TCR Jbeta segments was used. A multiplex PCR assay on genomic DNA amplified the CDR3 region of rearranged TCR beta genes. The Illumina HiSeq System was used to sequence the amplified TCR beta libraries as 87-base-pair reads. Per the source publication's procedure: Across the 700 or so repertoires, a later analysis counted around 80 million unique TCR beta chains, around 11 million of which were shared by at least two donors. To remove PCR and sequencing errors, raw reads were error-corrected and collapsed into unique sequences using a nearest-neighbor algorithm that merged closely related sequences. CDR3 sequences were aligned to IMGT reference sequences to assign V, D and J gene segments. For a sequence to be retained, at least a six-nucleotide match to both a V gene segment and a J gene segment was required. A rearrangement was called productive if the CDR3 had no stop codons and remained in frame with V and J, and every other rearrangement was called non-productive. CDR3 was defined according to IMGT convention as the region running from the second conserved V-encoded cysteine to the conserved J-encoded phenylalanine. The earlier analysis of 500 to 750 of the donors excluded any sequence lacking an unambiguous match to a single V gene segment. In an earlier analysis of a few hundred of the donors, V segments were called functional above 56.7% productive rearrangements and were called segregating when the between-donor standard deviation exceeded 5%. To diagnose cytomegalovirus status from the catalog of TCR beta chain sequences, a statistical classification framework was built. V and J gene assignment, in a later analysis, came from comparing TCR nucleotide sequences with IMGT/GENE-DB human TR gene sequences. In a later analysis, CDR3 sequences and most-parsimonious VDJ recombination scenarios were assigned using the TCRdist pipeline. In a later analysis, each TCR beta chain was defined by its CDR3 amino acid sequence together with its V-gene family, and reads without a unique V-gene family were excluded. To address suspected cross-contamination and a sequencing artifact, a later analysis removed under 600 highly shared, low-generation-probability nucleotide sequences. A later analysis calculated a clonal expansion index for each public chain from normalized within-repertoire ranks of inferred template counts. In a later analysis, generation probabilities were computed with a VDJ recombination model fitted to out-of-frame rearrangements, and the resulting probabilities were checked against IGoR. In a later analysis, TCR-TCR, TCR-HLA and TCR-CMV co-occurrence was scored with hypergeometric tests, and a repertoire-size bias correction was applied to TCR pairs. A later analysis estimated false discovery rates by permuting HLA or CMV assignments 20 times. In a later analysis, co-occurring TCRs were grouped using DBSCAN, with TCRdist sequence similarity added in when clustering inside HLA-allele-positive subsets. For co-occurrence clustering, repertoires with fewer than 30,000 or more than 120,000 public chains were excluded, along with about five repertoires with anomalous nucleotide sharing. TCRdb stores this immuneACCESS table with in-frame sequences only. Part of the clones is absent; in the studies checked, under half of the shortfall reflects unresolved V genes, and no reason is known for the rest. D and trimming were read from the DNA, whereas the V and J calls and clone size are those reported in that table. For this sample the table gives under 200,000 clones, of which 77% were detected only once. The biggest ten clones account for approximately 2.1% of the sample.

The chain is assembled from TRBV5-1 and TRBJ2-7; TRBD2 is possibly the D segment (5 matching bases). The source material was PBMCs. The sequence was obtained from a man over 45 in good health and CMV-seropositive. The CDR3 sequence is CASSPRASAYEQYF. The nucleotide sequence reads TGCGCCAGCAGCCCGCGGGCATCCGCCTACGAGCAGTACTTC.